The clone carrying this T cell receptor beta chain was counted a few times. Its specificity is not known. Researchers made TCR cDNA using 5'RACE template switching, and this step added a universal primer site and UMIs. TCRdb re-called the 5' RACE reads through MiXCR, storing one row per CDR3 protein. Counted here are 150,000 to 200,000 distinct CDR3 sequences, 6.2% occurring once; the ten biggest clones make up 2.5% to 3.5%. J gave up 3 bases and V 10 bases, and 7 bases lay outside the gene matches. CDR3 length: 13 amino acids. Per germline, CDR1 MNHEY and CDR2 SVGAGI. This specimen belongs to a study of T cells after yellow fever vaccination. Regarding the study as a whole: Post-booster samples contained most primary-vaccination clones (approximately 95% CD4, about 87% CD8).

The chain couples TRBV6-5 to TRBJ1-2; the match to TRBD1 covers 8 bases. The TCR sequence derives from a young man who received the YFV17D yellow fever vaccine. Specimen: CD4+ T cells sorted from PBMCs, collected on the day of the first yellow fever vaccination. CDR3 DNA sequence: TGTGCCACCCGACAGGGGATCGACTATGGCTACACCTTC. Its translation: CATRQGIDYGYTF.